The sequence of this T cell receptor beta chain was determined in a study of spatial heterogeneity in lung cancer. About this clonotype: A junction boundary mismatches the germline segment, possibly from a read error.

Time point indicated: sample taken at primary tumor resection. This CDR3 is built from 15 residues. Germline CDR1 SSHAT, CDR2 FNYEAQ (reference sequence). TCRdb ran MiXCR on the 5' RACE reads and lists one entry per CDR3 protein. The sample gives 20,000 to 25,000 distinct CDR3 sequences, 6.5% to 8% of which show up once; more than 13% is in the top ten. J is TRBJ2-5 and V is TRBV7-7; no clear D. The receptor's source is a male donor with early-stage non-small cell lung cancer. This specimen consisted of PBMCs, obtained at surgery. CDR3 in amino acids: CASSPLLGYQETQYF. CDR3 DNA sequence: TGTGCTAGCAGCCCCCTCCTTGGGTACCAAGAGACCCAGTACTTC. The whole variable domain, filled in from reference TRBV7-7 and TRBJ2-5, reads GAGVSQSPRYKVTKRGQDVTLRCDPISSHATLYWYQQALGQGPEFLTYFNYEAQPDKSGLPSDRFSAERPEGSISTLTIQRTEQRDSAMYRCASSPLLGYQETQYFGPGTRLLVL.